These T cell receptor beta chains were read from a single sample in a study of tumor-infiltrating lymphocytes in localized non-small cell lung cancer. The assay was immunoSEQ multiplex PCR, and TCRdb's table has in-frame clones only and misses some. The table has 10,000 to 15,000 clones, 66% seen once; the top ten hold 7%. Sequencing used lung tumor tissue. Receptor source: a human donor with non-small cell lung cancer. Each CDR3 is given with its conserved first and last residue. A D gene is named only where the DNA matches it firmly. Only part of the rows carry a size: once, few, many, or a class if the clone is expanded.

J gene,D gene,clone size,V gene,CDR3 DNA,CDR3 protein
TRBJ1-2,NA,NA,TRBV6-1,TGTGCCAGCAGTGAACCTAAGGTCCGTAGCTATGGCTACACCTTC,CASSEPKVRSYGYTF
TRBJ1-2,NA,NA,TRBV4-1,TGCGCCAGCAGCCAAGGTAGAGCGAACTATGGCTACACCTTC,CASSQGRANYGYTF
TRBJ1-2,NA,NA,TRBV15,TGTGCCACCAGCAGTAGAAGATCGGGAGACAAGAGCTACACCTTC,CATSSRRSGDKSYTF
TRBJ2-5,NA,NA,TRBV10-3,TGTGCCATCAGTGATGGGAGGGAGACCCAGTACTTC,CAISDGRETQYF
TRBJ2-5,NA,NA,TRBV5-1,TGCGCCAGCAGCTTGGTAGGGGCGGAGACCCAGTACTTC,CASSLVGAETQYF
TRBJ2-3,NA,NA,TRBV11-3,TGTGCCAGCAGCTTCATGGGAGATACGCAGTATTTT,CASSFMGDTQYF
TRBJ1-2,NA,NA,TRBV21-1,TGTGCCAGCAGCATTTATAAATCGGGACCCAAGGGCTACACCTTC,CASSIYKSGPKGYTF
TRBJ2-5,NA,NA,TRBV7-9,TGTGCCAGCAGTGCCTCAGGCCAAGAGACCCAGTACTTC,CASSASGQETQYF
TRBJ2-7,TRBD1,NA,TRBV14,TGTGCCAGCAGCTTAGACAGGGGAAGCTCCTACGAGCAGTACTTC,CASSLDRGSSYEQYF
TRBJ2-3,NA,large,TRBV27,TGTGCCAGCAGTTTAGTAAGGGAGTACGTGGGCACAGATACGCAGTATTTT,CASSLVREYVGTDTQYF